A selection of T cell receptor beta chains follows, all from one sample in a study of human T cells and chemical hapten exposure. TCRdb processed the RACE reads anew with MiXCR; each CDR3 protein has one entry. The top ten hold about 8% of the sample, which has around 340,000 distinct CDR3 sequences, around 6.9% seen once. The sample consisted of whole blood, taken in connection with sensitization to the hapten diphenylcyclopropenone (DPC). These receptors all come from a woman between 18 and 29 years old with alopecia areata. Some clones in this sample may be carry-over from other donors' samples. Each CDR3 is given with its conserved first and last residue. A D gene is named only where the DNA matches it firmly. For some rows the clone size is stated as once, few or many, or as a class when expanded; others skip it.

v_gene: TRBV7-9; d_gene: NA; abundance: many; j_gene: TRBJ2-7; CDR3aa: CASSLSRGAEQYF; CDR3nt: TGTGCCAGCTCATTGAGCAGGGGCGCAGAGCAGTACTTC
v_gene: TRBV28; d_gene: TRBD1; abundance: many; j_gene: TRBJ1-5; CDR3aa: CASSPLDREGQPQHF; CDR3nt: TGTGCCAGCAGTCCCCTAGACAGGGAGGGCCAGCCCCAGCATTTT
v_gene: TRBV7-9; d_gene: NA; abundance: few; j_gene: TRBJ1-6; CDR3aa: CASSRRQEYNSPLHF; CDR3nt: TGTGCCAGCAGCCGTAGACAGGAATATAATTCACCCCTCCACTTT
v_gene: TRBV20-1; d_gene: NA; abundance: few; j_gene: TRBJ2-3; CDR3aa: CSARVTSNTDTQYF; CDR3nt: TGCAGTGCTAGAGTGACATCCAACACAGATACGCAGTATTTT
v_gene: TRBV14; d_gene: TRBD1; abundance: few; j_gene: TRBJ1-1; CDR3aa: CASSRTGKNLQNTEAFF; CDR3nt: TGTGCCAGCAGCCGGACAGGGAAAAATTTACAGAACACTGAAGCTTTCTTT
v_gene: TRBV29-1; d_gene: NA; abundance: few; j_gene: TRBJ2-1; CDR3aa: CSVLGATVSYNEQFF; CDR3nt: TGCAGCGTTCTCGGCGCGACAGTGTCCTACAATGAGCAGTTCTTC
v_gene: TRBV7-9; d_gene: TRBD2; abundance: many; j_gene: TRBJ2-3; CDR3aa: CASSPGTSGEFWDTQYF; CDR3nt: TGTGCCAGCAGCCCCGGGACTAGCGGGGAATTTTGGGATACGCAGTATTTT
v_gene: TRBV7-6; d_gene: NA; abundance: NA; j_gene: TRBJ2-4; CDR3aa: CASSLRPVGDIQYF; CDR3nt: TGTGCCAGCAGCTTGCGCCCAGTGGGGGACATTCAGTACTTC
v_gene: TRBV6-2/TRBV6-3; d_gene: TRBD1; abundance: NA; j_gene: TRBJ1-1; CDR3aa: CASSYSGDSQNTEAFF; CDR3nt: TGTGCCAGCAGTTACTCAGGGGACAGCCAGAACACTGAAGCTTTCTTT
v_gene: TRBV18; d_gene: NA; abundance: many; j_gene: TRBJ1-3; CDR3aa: CASSQTVTTGNTIYF; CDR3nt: TGTGCCAGCTCCCAAACAGTAACAACTGGAAACACCATATATTTT
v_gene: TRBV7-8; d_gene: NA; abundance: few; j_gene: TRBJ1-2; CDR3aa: CASSPSRKYYGYTF; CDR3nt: TGTGCCAGCAGCCCCTCTCGCAAATACTATGGCTACACCTTC
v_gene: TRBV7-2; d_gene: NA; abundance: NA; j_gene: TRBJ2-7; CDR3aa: CASSLVQGLYEQYF; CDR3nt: TGTGCCAGCAGCTTGGTTCAGGGCCTCTACGAGCAGTACTTC
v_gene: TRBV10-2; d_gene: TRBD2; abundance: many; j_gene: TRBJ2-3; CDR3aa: CASSLAGATDTQYF; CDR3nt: TGTGCCAGCAGCTTAGCGGGGGCCACAGATACGCAGTATTTT
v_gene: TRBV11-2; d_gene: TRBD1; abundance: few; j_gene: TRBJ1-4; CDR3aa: CASSPHGQGSNEKLFF; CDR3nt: TGTGCCAGCAGCCCACACGGACAGGGGAGTAATGAAAAACTGTTTTTT
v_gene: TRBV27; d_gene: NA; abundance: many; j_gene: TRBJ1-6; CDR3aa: CASSYLRGENSPLHF; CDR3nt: TGTGCCAGCAGTTACCTCAGGGGTGAGAATTCACCCCTCCACTTT
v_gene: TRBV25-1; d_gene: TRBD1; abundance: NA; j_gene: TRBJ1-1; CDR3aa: CASSVPGQGLHTEAFF; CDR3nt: TGTGCCAGCAGTGTACCGGGACAGGGTCTTCACACTGAAGCTTTCTTT
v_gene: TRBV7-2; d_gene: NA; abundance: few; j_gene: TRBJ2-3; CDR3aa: CASSFSQGGTDTQYF; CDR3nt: TGTGCCAGCAGCTTTTCGCAGGGAGGCACAGATACGCAGTATTTT
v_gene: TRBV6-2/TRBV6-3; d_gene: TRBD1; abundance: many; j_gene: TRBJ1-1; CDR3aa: CASRDGDRVTEAFF; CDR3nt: TGTGCCAGCAGAGATGGCGACAGGGTAACTGAAGCTTTCTTT
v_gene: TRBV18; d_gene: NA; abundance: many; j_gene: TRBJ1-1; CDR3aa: CASSTQGNTEAFF; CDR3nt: TGTGCCAGCTCAACCCAGGGTAACACTGAAGCTTTCTTT
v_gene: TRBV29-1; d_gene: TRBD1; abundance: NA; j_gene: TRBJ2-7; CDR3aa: CSVRGQGNTYEQYF; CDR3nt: TGCAGCGTTCGGGGACAGGGTAACACCTACGAGCAGTACTTC
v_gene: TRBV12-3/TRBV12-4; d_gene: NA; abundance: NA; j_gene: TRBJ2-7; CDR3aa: CASSLAGAPYF; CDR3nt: TGTGCCAGCAGTTTAGCGGGGGCGCCGTACTTC
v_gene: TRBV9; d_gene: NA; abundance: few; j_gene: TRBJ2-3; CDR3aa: CASSVATATDTQYF; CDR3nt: TGTGCCAGCAGCGTAGCTACGGCCACAGATACGCAGTATTTT
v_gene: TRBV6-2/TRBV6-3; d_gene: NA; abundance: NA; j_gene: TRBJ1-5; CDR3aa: CASSQLHSNQPQHF; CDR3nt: TGTGCCAGCAGTCAACTACATAGCAATCAGCCCCAGCATTTT
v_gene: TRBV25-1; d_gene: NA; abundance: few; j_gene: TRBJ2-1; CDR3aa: CASRDDPYNEQFF; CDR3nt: TGTGCCAGCAGGGATGACCCCTACAATGAGCAGTTCTTC
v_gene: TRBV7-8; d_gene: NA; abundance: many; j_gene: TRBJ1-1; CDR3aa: CASRPSLNTEAFF; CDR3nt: TGTGCCAGCAGACCCAGCCTGAACACTGAAGCTTTCTTT
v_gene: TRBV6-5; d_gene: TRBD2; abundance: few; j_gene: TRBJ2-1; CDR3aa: CASTPAFRGGNEQFF; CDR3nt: TGTGCCAGCACCCCAGCCTTCCGGGGGGGTAATGAGCAGTTCTTC
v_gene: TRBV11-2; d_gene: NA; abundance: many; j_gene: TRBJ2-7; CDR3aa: CASSLDGDEQYF; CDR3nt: TGTGCCAGCAGCTTAGATGGAGACGAGCAGTACTTC
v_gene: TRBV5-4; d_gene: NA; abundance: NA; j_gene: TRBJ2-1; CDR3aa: CASSLVSDEYNEQFF; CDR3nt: TGTGCCAGCAGCTTGGTTTCCGACGAGTACAATGAGCAGTTCTTC
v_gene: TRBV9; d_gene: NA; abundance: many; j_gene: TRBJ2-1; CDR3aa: CASSVGGFDGNEQFF; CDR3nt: TGTGCCAGCAGCGTAGGCGGCTTTGATGGGAATGAGCAGTTCTTC
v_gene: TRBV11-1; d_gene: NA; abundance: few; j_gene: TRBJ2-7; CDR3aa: CASSLHRDYEQYF; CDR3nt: TGTGCCAGCAGCTTACACAGGGACTACGAGCAGTACTTC
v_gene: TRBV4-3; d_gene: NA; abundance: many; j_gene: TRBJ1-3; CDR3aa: CASSQDSTVGNTIYF; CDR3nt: TGCGCCAGCAGCCAAGATTCGACAGTAGGAAACACCATATATTTT
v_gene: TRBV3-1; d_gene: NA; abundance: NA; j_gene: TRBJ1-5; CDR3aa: CVSSLYSNQPQHF; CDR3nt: TGTGTCAGCAGCCTTTATAGCAATCAGCCCCAGCATTTT
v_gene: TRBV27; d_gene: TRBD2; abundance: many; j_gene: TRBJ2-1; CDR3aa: CASTHVGGGVEEQFF; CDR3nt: TGTGCCAGCACCCATGTGGGCGGGGGGGTAGAAGAGCAGTTCTTC
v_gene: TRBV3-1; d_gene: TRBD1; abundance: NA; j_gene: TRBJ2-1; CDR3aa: CASSPRWTGDYNEQFF; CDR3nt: TGTGCCAGCAGCCCCCGTTGGACAGGGGACTACAATGAGCAGTTCTTC
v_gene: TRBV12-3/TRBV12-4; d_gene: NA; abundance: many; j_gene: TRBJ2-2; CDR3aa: CASSFRADNTGELFF; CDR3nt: TGTGCCAGCAGTTTTCGTGCTGATAACACCGGGGAGCTGTTTTTT
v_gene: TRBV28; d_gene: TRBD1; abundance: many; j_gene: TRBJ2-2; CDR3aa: CASSFAGGGTGELFF; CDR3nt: TGTGCCAGCAGTTTCGCAGGGGGCGGAACCGGGGAGCTGTTTTTT
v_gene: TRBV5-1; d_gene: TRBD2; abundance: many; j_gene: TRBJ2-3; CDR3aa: CASSLVGSGGAPSTDTQYF; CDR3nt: TGCGCCAGCAGCTTGGTTGGTAGCGGGGGGGCGCCTAGCACAGATACGCAGTATTTT
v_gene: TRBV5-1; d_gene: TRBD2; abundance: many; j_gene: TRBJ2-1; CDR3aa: CASSLDVAGGNEQFF; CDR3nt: TGCGCCAGCAGCTTGGACGTAGCGGGGGGCAATGAGCAGTTCTTC
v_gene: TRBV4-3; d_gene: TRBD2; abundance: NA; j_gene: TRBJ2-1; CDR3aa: CASSQDTSGGAVDEQFF; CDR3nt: TGCGCCAGCAGCCAAGATACATCCGGGGGGGCCGTAGATGAGCAGTTCTTC
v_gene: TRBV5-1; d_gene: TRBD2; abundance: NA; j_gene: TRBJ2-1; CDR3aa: CASSLAGLSPQFF; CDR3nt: TGCGCCAGCAGCTTGGCGGGACTATCTCCGCAGTTCTTC
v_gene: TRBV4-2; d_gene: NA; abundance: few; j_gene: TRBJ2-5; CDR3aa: CASSRSTGEGETQYF; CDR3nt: TGTGCCAGCAGCCGAAGTACAGGGGAGGGGGAGACCCAGTACTTC
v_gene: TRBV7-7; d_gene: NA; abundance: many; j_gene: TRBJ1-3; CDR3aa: CASSAQAGNTIYF; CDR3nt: TGTGCTAGCAGCGCACAGGCTGGAAACACCATATATTTT
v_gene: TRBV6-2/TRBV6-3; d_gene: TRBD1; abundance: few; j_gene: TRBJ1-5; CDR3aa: CASSPPPGQGASSNQPQHF; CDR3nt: TGTGCCAGCAGCCCCCCCCCGGGACAGGGGGCCTCGAGTAATCAGCCCCAGCATTTT
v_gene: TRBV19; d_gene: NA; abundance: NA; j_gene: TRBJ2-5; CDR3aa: CASSIQPGETQYF; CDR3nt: TGTGCCAGTAGTATCCAGCCAGGGGAGACCCAGTACTTC
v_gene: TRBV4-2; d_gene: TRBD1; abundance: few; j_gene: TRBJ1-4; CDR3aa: CASSHQNPPDRGGEKLFF; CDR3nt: TGTGCCAGCAGCCACCAAAATCCCCCCGACAGGGGAGGAGAAAAACTGTTTTTT
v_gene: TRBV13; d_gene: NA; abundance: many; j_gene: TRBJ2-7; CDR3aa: CASNLKVQGNEQYF; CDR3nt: TGTGCCAGCAACTTAAAGGTGCAGGGCAACGAGCAGTACTTC
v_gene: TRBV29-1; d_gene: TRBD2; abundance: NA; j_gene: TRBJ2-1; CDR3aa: CSVGTSEHNEQFF; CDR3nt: TGCAGCGTCGGGACTAGCGAGCACAATGAGCAGTTCTTC
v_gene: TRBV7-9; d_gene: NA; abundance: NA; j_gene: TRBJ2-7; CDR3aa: CASSTAWGRVNYEQYF; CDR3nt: TGTGCCAGCAGCACTGCCTGGGGACGGGTCAACTACGAGCAGTACTTC
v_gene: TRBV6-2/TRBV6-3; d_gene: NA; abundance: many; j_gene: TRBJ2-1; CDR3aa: CASIYAAGFTYNEQFF; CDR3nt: TGTGCCAGCATCTACGCGGCGGGGTTCACCTACAATGAGCAGTTCTTC
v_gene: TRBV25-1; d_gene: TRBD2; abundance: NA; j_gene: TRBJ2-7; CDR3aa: CASSEGLAGEQYF; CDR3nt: TGTGCCAGCAGTGAGGGACTAGCGGGCGAGCAGTACTTC
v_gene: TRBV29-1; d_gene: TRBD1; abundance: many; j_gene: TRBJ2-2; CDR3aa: CSVGPGGKGGELFF; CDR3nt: TGCAGCGTTGGTCCAGGGGGCAAAGGCGGGGAGCTGTTTTTT
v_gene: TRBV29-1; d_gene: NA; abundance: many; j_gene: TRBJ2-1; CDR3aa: CSVVSGSGQFF; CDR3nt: TGCAGCGTTGTGTCCGGGAGCGGGCAGTTCTTC